The 2 T cell receptor beta chains listed next were all sequenced from one sample in a study of response to subunit inactivated influenza vaccine. TCRdb reprocessed the RT-PCR reads via MiXCR and lists one record per CDR3 protein. The data contain about 780,000 distinct CDR3 sequences, approximately 17% of them singletons. This material consisted of PBMCs from blood, taken 5 days after vaccination. These receptors came from a man aged 45-65 years who received an inactivated influenza vaccine.

The chain employs TRBV5-4 and TRBJ2-1, with 8 bases matching TRBD2. The V and J ends lost 2 bases and 7 bases, in that order; junction bases with no gene match: 8. Germline CDR1 reads SGHNT; CDR2 reads YYREEE (reference sequence). The CDR3 extends over 15 amino acids. CDR3 sequence (DNA): TGTGCCAGCAGCTTCAGTAGCGGGGTTGTAAATGAGCAGTTCTTC. Translating gives CASSFSSGVVNEQFF.

This sequence joins TRBV27 and TRBJ2-7; a possible D gene is TRBD1 (5 bases). V was pared by 2 bases and J by 2 bases, with 10 bases between. CDR3 length: 14 amino acids. Germline CDR1 reads MNHEY; CDR2 reads SMNVEV (reference sequence). Here the CDR3 reads CASSLHIGAYEQYF. The CDR3 DNA is TGTGCCAGCAGTTTACACATAGGGGCCTACGAGCAGTACTTC.